Shown below are 17 T cell receptor beta chains from a single sample sequenced in a study of CD8+CD57+ T cells in acquired aplastic anemia. Using genomic DNA as the template, TCR beta VDJ and CDR3 profiling was carried out. MiXCR, run by TCRdb on the reads, gives a single entry per CDR3 protein. The table includes 130,000 or so distinct CDR3 sequences, approximately 41% detected once. Specimen: sorted CD4+, CD8+, or CD8+CD57+ T cells (not recorded which) from PBMCs. These receptors were obtained from a human donor in good health, serving as a control.

The CDR3 protein is CASSLGWGNQPQHF. In DNA form, the CDR3 reads TGTGCCAGCAGTTTGGGTTGGGGCAATCAGCCCCAGCATTTT. This chain links TRBV27 with TRBJ1-5; the D is unclear. The V end lost 3 bases, the J end lost 2 bases, and 8 bases lay between the germline ends. In germline, CDR1 is MNHEY, CDR2 SMNVEV (reference sequence). This CDR3 is 14 amino acids long.

V and J are TRBV20-1 and TRBJ1-2; 9 positions match TRBD1. V shed 2 bases, J shed 4 bases, and the junction held 5 bases outside the gene matches. The CDR3 is 14 residues long. CDR1 DFQATT and CDR2 SNEGSKA come from the germline V gene (reference sequence). The CDR3 nucleotides are TGCAGTGCTAGACGGACAGGGGATACCTATGGCTACACCTTC. Its protein product is CSARRTGDTYGYTF.

This clonotype was seen repeatedly, ten times or more. This CDR3 is CASSSSRSYEQYF. In DNA form, the CDR3 reads TGTGCCAGCAGTTCCTCACGATCCTACGAGCAGTACTTC. The J gene is TRBJ2-7, the V gene TRBV6-5; D gene unclear. The CDR3 sequence is 13 residues long. Germline CDR1 is MNHEY and CDR2 is SVGAGI. V was pared by 4 bases and J by 1 base, with 8 bases between.

For this clonotype: A much larger clone sits a single nucleotide away, making a read error possible. The CDR3 coding sequence is TGTGCCAGCAGATCCCCGCGGACGAGACCCGCAGATACGCAGTATTTT. Protein: CASRSPRTRPADTQYF. The V gene is TRBV12-3 or TRBV12-4, the J gene TRBJ2-3; unclear D gene. The CDR3 is 16 residues long. Deletions cut 6 bases from V and 4 bases from J, with 20 bases between.

A note on this clonotype: The junction and the germline gene differ at one end; a read error may be behind it. CDR3 coding DNA: TGCGCCAGCAGTACGGACAGGGCTTACGAGCTGTACTTC. Translation: CASSTDRAYELYF. The V gene is TRBV2, the J gene TRBJ2-7; TRBD1 aligns across 8 bases. The germline V gene has CDR1 SNHLY and CDR2 FYNNEI. The length of the CDR3 is 13 residues.

This clonotype was picked up many times. The chain is built from TRBV2 and TRBJ1-2; D perhaps matches TRBD1 (6 bases). Germline V CDR1 and CDR2: SNHLY, FYNNEI. V shed 3 bases and J shed 8 bases, with 16 bases lying between them. The CDR3 covers 14 residues. The CDR3 bases are TGTGCCAGCAGTGATATCAGGGGTTCTGGAGGCTACACCTTC. Residues: CASSDIRGSGGYTF.

Ten or more counts support this clonotype. The V call is TRBV4-1, the J call TRBJ1-5; D unclear. V dropped 2 bases and J dropped 4 bases, with 15 bases sitting between them. CDR3 size: 16 residues. The germline V gene encodes CDR1 MGHRA and CDR2 YSYEKL. The CDR3 nucleotides are TGCGCCAGCAGCCAAAGGTCGGATGGACCAAATCAGCCCCAGCATTTT. Translating gives CASSQRSDGPNQPQHF.

This chain joins TRBV28 and TRBJ2-4; D not resolved. The CDR3 contains 14 residues. CDR1 and CDR2 from the germline V gene are MDHEN and SYDVKM. Trimming stripped 3 bases from V and 6 bases from J, with 12 bases between. The CDR3 reads CASSLQHARNIQYF. Here the CDR3 DNA reads TGTGCCAGCAGTTTGCAGCACGCAAGAAACATTCAGTACTTC.

The sample holds many counts of this clonotype. The genes are TRBV6-5 and TRBJ1-2; D may be TRBD1 (5 bases). The V gene's germline CDR1 is MNHEY and CDR2 SVGAGI. The CDR3 has 12 residues. V was pared by 2 bases and J by 4 bases, with 5 bases between. CDR3 DNA: TGTGCCAGCAGTTACCAGGGCTATGGCTACACCTTC. It encodes CASSYQGYGYTF.

The V gene is TRBV10-3, the J gene TRBJ2-5; TRBD2 matches at 12 bases. The CDR3 totals 13 residues. Losses at the gene ends were 7 bases for V and 5 bases for J; bases not matched to a gene: 2. Germline loops: CDR1 ENHRY, CDR2 SYGVKD. CDR3 amino acids: CAIKLAGGETQYF. The CDR3 coding sequence is TGTGCCATCAAACTAGCGGGGGGTGAGACCCAGTACTTC.

This clonotype was observed many times. CDR3 amino acids: CASSPSGGALETQYF. CDR3 bases: TGTGCCAGCAGTCCAAGCGGGGGGGCCCTTGAGACCCAGTACTTC. The rearrangement uses TRBV2 and TRBJ2-5, with TRBD2 matching 10 bases. CDR1 is SNHLY, CDR2 FYNNEI, per germline. J was trimmed by 5 bases and V by 5 bases; bases with no gene match: 8. The CDR3 covers 15 residues. Supplemented by reference TRBV2 and TRBJ2-5, the full variable domain reads EPEVTQTPSHQVTQMGQEVILRCVPISNHLYFYWYRQILGQKVEFLVSFYNNEISEKSEIFDDQFSVERPDGSNFTLKIRSTKLEDSAMYFCASSPSGGALETQYFGPGTRLLVL.

The chain carries TRBV18 and TRBJ1-6, with D hard to call. This CDR3 is 17 amino acids long. Germline V gene data show CDR1 as KGHSH and CDR2 as LQKENI. The V and J ends lost 2 bases and 13 bases respectively, with 24 bases between them. For the CDR3, the DNA is TGTGCCAGCTCACCAGGAGGTGACCCACGGAGAGTGGGCCCCCTCCACTTT. Translated: CASSPGGDPRRVGPLHF.

This clonotype has ten or more counts. The J gene is TRBJ1-2, the V gene TRBV6-5; D may be TRBD1 (5 bases). The CDR3 totals 16 residues. Trimming stripped 4 bases from V and 1 base from J, with 16 bases between. The germline V gene has CDR1 MNHEY and CDR2 SVGAGI. CDR3 coding DNA: TGTGCCAGCAGTTCCGCTTTCGGGACGGTTAACTATGGCTACACCTTC. It codes for CASSSAFGTVNYGYTF.

V and J are TRBV19 and TRBJ2-7; perhaps TRBD1 as D (6 bases). CDR3 length: 15 amino acids. V lost 1 base, J lost 4 bases, and 14 bases lay in between. The germline V gene encodes CDR1 LNHDA and CDR2 SQIVND (reference sequence). The CDR3 region has the DNA TGTGCCAGTAGTATAGGGGCAGGGGCGTTTTACGAGCAGTACTTC. Translating it yields CASSIGAGAFYEQYF.

In its sample, this clonotype was seen many times. This sequence joins TRBV5-4 and TRBJ2-7; D unresolved. The V gene lost 0 bases and the J gene lost 7 bases, with 11 bases spanning the gap. The CDR3 spans 13 residues. Germline CDR1 is SGHNT and CDR2 is YYREEE (reference sequence). The CDR3 spells CASSLANPREQYF. The CDR3 DNA sequence: TGTGCCAGCAGCTTGGCTAACCCCAGGGAGCAGTACTTC.

This chain connects TRBV29-1 to TRBJ1-2; TRBD1 matches at 10 bases. The CDR3 totals 10 residues. The J segment lost 11 bases and the V segment lost 5 bases, leaving 2 bases of the junction unmatched. Germline V lookup: CDR1 SQVTM, CDR2 ANQGSEA. CDR3 coding DNA: TGCAGCGTTAGGGGACAGGGGTACACCTTC. Translated, it gives CSVRGQGYTF.

This chain links TRBV5-6 with TRBJ2-6; the D gene is possibly TRBD1 (5 bases). CDR3 length equals 18 residues. The germline gives CDR1 SGHDT, CDR2 YYEEEE. V was shortened by 4 bases and J by 1 base, with 18 bases between the two germline ends. In DNA form, the CDR3 reads TGTGCCAGCAGCCCCTACAGGTTGAGCAAGTCTGGGGCCAACGTCCTGACTTTC. This translates into CASSPYRLSKSGANVLTF.